This T cell receptor beta chain was identified in a study of cytomegalovirus exposure and HLA in healthy donors. A word on this clone: Its specificity is unknown.

V trimming: 7 bases; J trimming: 5 bases; junction bases outside the gene matches: 13. CDR1 and CDR2 from the germline V gene are MGHDK and SYGVNS. This CDR3 contains 15 residues. Study results and caveats: Rarity marked most TCR sequences, yet some public TCRs occurred in many donors.

Primers included in the PCR were 60 Vbeta and 13 Jbeta primers. Assay: immunoSEQ multiplex PCR; the TCRdb copy retains only in-frame clones and omits some. The sample yields 85,000 to 110,000 clones, more than 75% seen once. The source of this sequence is a young woman in good health and CMV-seropositive. The specimen sequenced was PBMCs. The rearrangement uses TRBV25-1 and TRBJ2-5; 7 bases match TRBD1. CDR3 coding DNA: TGTGCCAGCACCCTTGGGACAGACGTGCTGGAGACCCAGTACTTC. Residues: CASTLGTDVLETQYF.